This T cell receptor beta chain was sequenced for a study of human T cells and chemical hapten exposure. Study background: Patch tests applied 0.01% DPC to the upper back, read at 6 days. Study results and caveats: TCRs above 1 in 1000 frequency did not change with DPC sensitization. Controls formed significantly fewer large CDR3 similarity clusters than expanded TCRs did.

The CDR3 has 16 amino acids. V lost 1 base, J lost 3 bases, and 12 bases lay in between. The V gene's germline CDR1 is MNHEY and CDR2 SVGAGI. The time point: patch test 2, 6 weeks after DPC sensitization. The treatment was: therapeutic diphenylcyclopropenone sensitization with weekly scalp DPC. On this clonotype: Its antigen is as yet unknown.

Using its own MiXCR run on the RACE reads, TCRdb lists one record per CDR3 protein. The sample lists some 96,000 distinct CDR3 sequences, 7.5% to 10% occurring once. This receptor was taken from a woman aged 35 to 49 with alopecia areata. Some clones in this sample may be carry-over from other donors' samples. The genes are TRBV6-5 and TRBJ1-4; unclear D gene. The input for sequencing was whole blood, taken in connection with sensitization to the hapten diphenylcyclopropenone (DPC). CDR3 in DNA: TGTGCCAGCAGTTACTACTCCCGACGCCCTAATGAAAAACTGTTTTTT. This sequence encodes CASSYYSRRPNEKLFF.